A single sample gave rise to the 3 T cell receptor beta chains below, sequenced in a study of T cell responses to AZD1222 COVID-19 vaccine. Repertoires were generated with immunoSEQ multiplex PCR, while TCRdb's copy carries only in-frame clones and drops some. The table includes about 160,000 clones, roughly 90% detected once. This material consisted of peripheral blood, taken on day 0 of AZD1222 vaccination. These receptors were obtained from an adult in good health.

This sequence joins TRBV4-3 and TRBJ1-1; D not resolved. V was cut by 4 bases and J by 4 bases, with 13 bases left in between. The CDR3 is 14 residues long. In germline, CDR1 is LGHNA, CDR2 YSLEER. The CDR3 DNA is TGCGCCAGCAGCCCCAATGAGGAGGGCACTGAAGCTTTCTTT. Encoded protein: CASSPNEEGTEAFF.

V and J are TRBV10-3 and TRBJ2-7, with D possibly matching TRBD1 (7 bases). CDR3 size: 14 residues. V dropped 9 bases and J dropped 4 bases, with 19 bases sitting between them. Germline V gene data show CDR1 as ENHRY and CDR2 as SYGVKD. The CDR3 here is CAIGGPKQGYEQYF. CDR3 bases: TGTGCCATTGGGGGGCCAAAACAGGGGTACGAGCAGTACTTC.

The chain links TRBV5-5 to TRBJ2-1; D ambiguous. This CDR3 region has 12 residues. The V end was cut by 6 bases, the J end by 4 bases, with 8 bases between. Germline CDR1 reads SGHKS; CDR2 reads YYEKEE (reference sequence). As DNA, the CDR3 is TGTGCCAGCACCCTGGGATACAATGAGCAGTTCTTC. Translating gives CASTLGYNEQFF. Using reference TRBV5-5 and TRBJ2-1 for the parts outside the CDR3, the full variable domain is DAGVTQSPTHLIKTRGQQVTLRCSPISGHKSVSWYQQVLGQGPQFIFQYYEKEERGRGNFPDRFSARQFPNYSSELNVNALLLGDSALYLCASTLGYNEQFFGPGTRLTVL.